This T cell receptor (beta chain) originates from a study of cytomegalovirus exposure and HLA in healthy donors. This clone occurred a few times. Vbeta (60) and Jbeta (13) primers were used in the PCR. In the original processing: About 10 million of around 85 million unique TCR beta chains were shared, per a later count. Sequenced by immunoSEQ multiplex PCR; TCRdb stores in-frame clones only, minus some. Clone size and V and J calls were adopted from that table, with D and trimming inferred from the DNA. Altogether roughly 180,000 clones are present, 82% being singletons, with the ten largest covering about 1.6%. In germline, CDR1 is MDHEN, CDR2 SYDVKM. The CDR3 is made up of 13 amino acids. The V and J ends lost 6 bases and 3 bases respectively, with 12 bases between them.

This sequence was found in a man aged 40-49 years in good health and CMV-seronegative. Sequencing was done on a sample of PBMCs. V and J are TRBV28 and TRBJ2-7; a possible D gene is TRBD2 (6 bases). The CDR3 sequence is CASRGWEDYEQYF. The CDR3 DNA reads TGTGCCAGCAGGGGATGGGAGGACTACGAGCAGTACTTC.